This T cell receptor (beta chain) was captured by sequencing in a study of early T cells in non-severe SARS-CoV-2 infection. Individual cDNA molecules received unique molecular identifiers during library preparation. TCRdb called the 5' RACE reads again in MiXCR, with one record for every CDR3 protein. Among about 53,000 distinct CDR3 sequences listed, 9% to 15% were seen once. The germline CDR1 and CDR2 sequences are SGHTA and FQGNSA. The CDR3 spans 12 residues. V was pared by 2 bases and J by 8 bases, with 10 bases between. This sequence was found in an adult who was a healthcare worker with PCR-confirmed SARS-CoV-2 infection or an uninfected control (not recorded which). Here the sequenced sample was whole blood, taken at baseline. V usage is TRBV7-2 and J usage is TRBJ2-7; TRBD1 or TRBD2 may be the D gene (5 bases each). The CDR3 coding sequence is TGTGCCAGCAGCTTATGGGGGATTCAGCAGTACTTC. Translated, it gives CASSLWGIQQYF. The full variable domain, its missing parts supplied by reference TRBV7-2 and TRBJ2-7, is GAGVSQSPSNKVTEKGKDVELRCDPISGHTALYWYRQSLGQGLEFLIYFQGNSAPDKSGLPSDRFSAERTGGSVSTLTIQRTQQEDSAVYLCASSLWGIQQYFGPGTRLTVT.